A single sample gave rise to the 18 T cell receptor beta chains below, sequenced in a study of blood T cell repertoires in COVID-19. Sequencing used immunoSEQ multiplex PCR; TCRdb keeps in-frame clones, though not all of them. Of 240,000 or so clones in the sample, about 81% are singletons; the top ten hold around 12%. Sequenced input: peripheral blood. The receptors shown here come from an older woman with active or convalescent COVID-19.

The CDR3 DNA follows: TGCGCCAGCAGCTTGGGCCAGAATAATTCACCCCTCCACTTT. It codes for CASSLGQNNSPLHF. The chain carries TRBV5-1 and TRBJ1-6; D uncertain. Germline lookup yields CDR1 SGHRS and CDR2 YFSETQ. V shed 0 bases and J shed 5 bases, with 6 bases lying between them. The CDR3 is 14 residues long. Full variable domain (outside the CDR3, taken from reference TRBV5-1 and TRBJ1-6): KAGVTQTPRYLIKTRGQQVTLSCSPISGHRSVSWYQQTPGQGLQFLFEYFSETQRNKGNFPGRFSGRQFSNSRSEMNVSTLELGDSALYLCASSLGQNNSPLHFGNGTRLTVT.

This clone came up a few times. The chain has TRBV6-5 and TRBJ1-2, with D unresolved. The CDR3 spans 15 residues. From germline, CDR1 is MNHEY and CDR2 SVGAGI. V lost 5 bases to trimming and J lost 4 bases, with 17 bases between them. Here the CDR3 DNA reads TGTGCCAGCAGTCCCGGACTGCTTGCGACCTATGGCTACACCTTC. The encoded protein is CASSPGLLATYGYTF.

V and J are TRBV10-2 and TRBJ1-2; D not certain. The CDR3 is 17 amino acids. With 0 bases removed from V and 4 bases from J, the gap between germline ends came to 18 bases. CDR1 is WSHSY, CDR2 SAAADI, per germline. The CDR3 region is CASSESNSLLRGYGYTF. The CDR3 coding sequence is TGCGCCAGCAGTGAGTCGAATAGCCTCTTGCGGGGCTATGGCTACACCTTC.

This chain uses TRBV10-3 with TRBJ2-7; 10 bases line up with TRBD1. Looked up from germline, CDR1 is ENHRY and CDR2 is SYGVKD. The length of the CDR3 is 15 residues. V shed 3 bases, J shed 7 bases, and the junction held 9 bases outside the gene matches. CDR3 nucleotide sequence: TGTGCCATCAGTGACACGGGACAGGGGATAGGAGAGCAGTACTTC. Translation: CAISDTGQGIGEQYF.

J is TRBJ1-2 and V is TRBV21-1; the table's D call TRBD1 went unverified against the DNA. TRBV21-1 is a known pseudogene. The CDR3 has 13 residues. In DNA, the CDR3 is TGTGCCAGCAGCAAAGAAGACAGGGATGGCTACACCTTC. Its protein product is CASSKEDRDGYTF.

The chain recombines TRBV12-3 or TRBV12-4 with TRBJ1-4; no reliable D call. Trimming cost V 5 bases and J 7 bases, with 11 bases left between them. This CDR3 comprises 13 residues. The CDR3 reads CASSDRGGEKLFF. In DNA form, the CDR3 reads TGTGCCAGCAGTGACCGGGGTGGTGAAAAACTGTTTTTT.

The chain links TRBV28 to TRBJ2-7; 7 bases agree with TRBD1. Germline CDR1 and CDR2: MDHEN and SYDVKM. V shed 7 bases and J 2 bases; nucleotides not matched to a gene: 11. The CDR3 contains 15 residues. The CDR3 coding sequence is TGTGCCAGCACCCCACCGGGGACAGTACCCTACGAGCAGTACTTC. It translates to CASTPPGTVPYEQYF.

This clone showed up just a few times. The V gene is TRBV9, the J gene TRBJ2-5; 7 nucleotides align to TRBD1. J was trimmed by 7 bases and V by 4 bases; bases with no gene match: 7. Germline lookup yields CDR1 SGDLS and CDR2 YYNGEE. CDR3 length equals 13 residues. The CDR3 protein is CASSISTGSTQYF. CDR3 in DNA: TGTGCCAGCAGCATATCGACAGGGTCGACCCAGTACTTC.

The chain recombines TRBV30 with TRBJ1-6; tentatively, D is TRBD1 (6 bases). The CDR3 totals 13 residues. The germline V and J ends were trimmed by 5 bases and 7 bases, with 12 bases remaining between them. The germline CDR1 and CDR2 sequences are GTSNPN and SVGIG (reference sequence). CDR3 nucleotide sequence: TGTGCCTGGGGCTGGACAGAGAATTCACCCCTCCACTTT. Amino acid sequence: CAWGWTENSPLHF.

V is TRBV6-6 and J is TRBJ1-2; D call uncertain. Germline assignment: CDR1 MNHNY and CDR2 SVGAGI (reference sequence). Trimming shortened V by 4 bases and J by 7 bases, and 13 bases separated the two germline ends. The CDR3 totals 13 residues. CDR3 residues: CASSFPEGGGYTF. The DNA of the CDR3 is TGTGCCAGCAGTTTCCCCGAAGGCGGTGGCTACACCTTC.

The rearrangement links TRBV4-1 to TRBJ2-7; D remains unclear. In germline, CDR1 is MGHRA, CDR2 YSYEKL. Trimming stripped 9 bases from V and 7 bases from J, with 13 bases between. The CDR3 runs to 11 residues. The CDR3: CASPAAKEQYF. The CDR3 nucleotides read TGCGCCAGTCCGGCGGCTAAAGAGCAGTACTTC.

This rearrangement joins TRBV5-1 to TRBJ1-1, with D unclear. CDR3 length: 16 amino acids. V was shortened by 5 bases and J by 2 bases, with 19 bases between the two germline ends. Per germline, CDR1 SGHRS and CDR2 YFSETQ. The CDR3 nucleotides are TGCGCCAGCAGTCAGGCCGATAGAATCCTCAACACTGAAGCTTTCTTT. This encodes CASSQADRILNTEAFF.

In its sample, this clone was seen a few times. The sample carries other DNA sequences with the same CDR3. The rearrangement uses TRBV7-6 and TRBJ1-6; unclear D gene. The length of the CDR3 is 13 residues. V lost 4 bases and J lost 9, with 10 bases in between. Germline CDR1 and CDR2: SGHVS and FNYEAQ. CDR3 coding DNA: TGTGCCAGCAGCTCCGTAGGCGGTTCACCCCTCCACTTT. Amino acid sequence: CASSSVGGSPLHF.

This rearrangement joins TRBV27 to TRBJ1-6; 7 nucleotides match TRBD1. CDR1 is MNHEY, CDR2 SMNVEV, per germline (reference sequence). This CDR3 has 13 amino acids. Trimming at V came to 8 bases and at J to 7 bases, leaving 5 bases not matched to a gene. CDR3 in amino acids: CASAPGGNSPLHF. The CDR3 DNA follows: TGTGCCAGCGCCCCAGGGGGGAATTCACCCCTCCACTTT.

This chain connects TRBV7-3 to TRBJ1-1; the D is unclear. Germline CDR1 SGHTA, CDR2 FQGTGA. The V and J ends lost 0 bases and 3 bases respectively, with 14 bases between them. The CDR3 totals 16 residues. Here the CDR3 reads CASSLTVQLSHTEAFF. The CDR3, as DNA: TGTGCCAGCAGCTTAACGGTGCAACTGTCCCACACTGAAGCTTTCTTT.

In its sample, this clone was seen a few times. This sequence joins TRBV30 and TRBJ2-7; D is possibly TRBD1 (6 bases). The CDR3 is 11 amino acids. V lost 5 bases to trimming and J lost 2 bases, with 7 bases between them. Germline-derived CDR1 and CDR2 are GTSNPN and SVGIG (reference sequence). CDR3 sequence (DNA): TGTGCCTGGGGACAGACCTACGAGCAGTACTTC. This translates into CAWGQTYEQYF.

The chain recombines TRBV6-2 or TRBV6-3 with TRBJ1-4; TRBD1 agrees at 7 bases. After removal of 2 bases from V and 12 bases from J, the junction contained 9 bases not matched to a gene. This CDR3 comprises 14 residues. Germline V lookup: CDR1 MNHEY, CDR2 SVGEGT. The CDR3 spells CASSYPDRPEELFF. In DNA form, the CDR3 reads TGTGCCAGCAGTTACCCGGACAGGCCGGAGGAACTGTTTTTT.

The chain uses TRBV5-1 and TRBJ1-4; maybe TRBD1 (6 bases). CDR1 SGHRS and CDR2 YFSETQ come from the germline V gene. The CDR3 covers 14 residues. The V gene lost 3 bases and the J gene lost 4 bases, with 10 bases spanning the gap. CDR3 protein: CASSSDSYNEKLFF. The CDR3 DNA follows: TGCGCCAGCAGCTCGGACAGCTATAATGAAAAACTGTTTTTT.